This T cell receptor beta chain derives from a study of TIL therapy for anti-PD-1-resistant metastatic lung cancer. Study as a whole: Patients had a median age of nearly 55 years (range about 35-80). Tumors carried a median 1.5 non-synonymous mutations per megabase.

The immunoSEQ assay was v3. This table comes from immunoSEQ multiplex PCR, and its TCRdb copy is limited to in-frame clones, with some not included. The sample lists 57,000 or so clones, around nine tenths occurring once. Whole-study results and caveats: After infusion, TIL clonotypes partly replaced peripheral T cells and declined over months.

Looked up from germline, CDR1 is SGDLS and CDR2 is YYNGEE. CDR3 size: 17 residues. V shed 4 bases and J 6 bases; nucleotides not matched to a gene: 10. The sample's time point: pre-treatment sample, taken before nivolumab and TIL therapy. Stage 4 NSCLC adults joined between 2017 and January 2020. Details on this clone: The antigen remains undetermined.

The sequences come from blood, collected at baseline. The rearrangement joins TRBV9 to TRBJ2-2, with TRBD1 matching 12 bases. This sequence originates from a person aged 25 to 80 with non-small cell lung cancer. The CDR3 bases are TGTGCCAGCAGCCGAATATCGGGACAGGGGGCCTCCGGGGAGCTGTTTTTT. Residues: CASSRISGQGASGELFF.